The entry below describes one T cell receptor beta chain. The antigen it recognizes is unknown. It may be a read error: a sequence one base away is much more abundant. The time point label here, explained by the study, means: newly diagnosed GD, antithyroid drugs for less than 3 months. For both TCR sequencing and RNA sequencing, RNA was extracted from PBMCs in TRIzol. The diagnosis of Graves' disease followed American Thyroid Association guidelines. The patients came from an endocrinology department in Xi'an, China. Each patient gave around 9 milliliters of peripheral blood, collected in an EDTA anticoagulant tube. Ficoll Paque Plus density gradient separation was used to isolate PBMCs, and no additional T cell sorting was done. An Agilent 2100 Bioanalyzer and agarose gel were used to check RNA quality, and a NanoDrop 2000 was used to measure RNA concentration. This specimen belongs to a study of regulatory T cells in long-lasting Graves disease (dated by TCRdb to the early 2020s). Looking at the study overall: In the newly diagnosed Graves' disease group, patients had been taking antithyroid drugs for less than 3 months. Patients with persistent Graves' disease were compared with patients with newly diagnosed Graves' disease using TCR sequencing and RNA sequencing of peripheral blood. A total of approximately 35 samples underwent TCR sequencing: approximately 13 from persistent and about 20 from newly diagnosed Graves' disease patients. The study was conducted in China and was registered as a clinical trial.

Here is what the overall study found, with its caveats: TRBV28, TRBJ1-2 and TRBJ2-5 were preferentially used in persistent disease, while TRBV20-1 and TRBJ2-1 were favored in newly diagnosed disease. Compared with newly diagnosed patients, persistent Graves' disease patients had lower TCR Shannon entropy and fewer highly expanded clones, which suggests clonal expansion. The small sample size was acknowledged by the authors as a limitation that may reduce accuracy. Only the TCR beta chain was sequenced and analyzed. Persistent patients shared more public clonotypes among themselves (over 2,500) than newly diagnosed patients did (approximately 900). Because the primary lesion, thyroid tissue, could not be accessed, the study looked at peripheral blood alone.

CDR1 and CDR2 are read off the germline V gene (reference sequence) as MNHEY and SMNVEV. V drops 5 bases and J drops 0 bases, leaving 11 bases in between. Including cysteine and phenylalanine, the CDR3 has 15 amino acids. Only the CDR3 portion is preserved as DNA: 45 bases, with reading frame beginning at the first base. Receptors were amplified or captured by multiplex PCR. This sample was sequenced with an Illumina HiSeq 4000. iRepertoire HTBI primers and Arm-PCR amplification of CDR3 regions were used to construct TCR beta libraries. Before sequencing, the PCR products went through gel purification. Per the authors' processing: Across samples, around 62 TRBV and 13 to 15 TRBJ segments were identified and used for gene usage analysis of CDR3 amino acid clonotypes. COPE and FqMerger were used to merge the filtered high-quality paired reads into contigs. BLAST was used to align contigs to the IMGT TRBV, TRBD and TRBJ reference genes, and CDR3 was defined following IMGT. Any clonotype with a frequency above 0.1% was classified as a highly expanded clone. Shannon entropy served as the measure of repertoire diversity, while the Gini coefficient captured V-J evenness. A clonotype was considered public if more than one individual shared it. TCRdb itself trimmed the public reads at Q25 with fastp, ran MiXCR and retained productive beta chains. Rows with one shared CDR3 protein collapse into an entry with the most common genes and DNA. Clone size and V and J calls follow TCRdb, not the original study. Present in this sample are about 370,000 distinct CDR3 sequences, around a sixth of which were seen just once. The ten top clones hold around a fifth of the sample.

The chain is encoded by TRBV27 joined to TRBJ1-5; no D gene can be assigned with confidence. This material consisted of peripheral blood mononuclear cells (PBMCs), taken at new diagnosis, from a patient treated with antithyroid drugs. This sequence was found in a female donor with Graves disease. The sequenced DNA: TGTGCCAGCAGTGAGGAAGGGAATAGCAATCAGCCCCAGCATTTT. This encodes CASSEEGNSNQPQHF.